Shown below are 14 T cell receptor beta chains from a single sample sequenced in a study of blood T cells in healthy people across ages. Next came a second PCR, run for about 6 to 11 cycles, which used a sample-barcoded 5' primer along with a J-beta primer mix. MiXCR was run by TCRdb on the 5' RACE reads, yielding one entry per CDR3 protein. The profile shows 1 million or so distinct CDR3 sequences, 40% to 50% of them singletons. Specimen: blood. Receptors were obtained from a woman between 55 and 75 years old in good health.

This clonotype has more than one count but fewer than ten. The chain uses TRBV3-1 and TRBJ2-5, with 10 positions matching TRBD2. CDR3 length equals 15 residues. Germline CDR1 is LGHDT and CDR2 is YNNKEL (reference sequence). V was clipped by 3 bases and J by 11 bases; unmatched bases: 12. DNA for the CDR3: TGTGCCAGCAGCCAGAGCGGGAGGGGGAACAATGAGCAGTACTTC. It encodes CASSQSGRGNNEQYF.

The CDR3 region is CASSSGTSGSYEQFF. CDR3 sequence (DNA): TGTGCCAGCAGCTCCGGGACTAGCGGGAGCTATGAGCAGTTCTTC. The gene calls are TRBV7-7 and TRBJ2-1, with 14 positions matching TRBD2. The CDR3 has 15 amino acids. Trimming took 4 bases from V and 8 from J; bases not matched to a gene: 4. Germline V lookup: CDR1 SSHAT, CDR2 FNYEAQ (reference sequence).

The gene calls are TRBV20-1 and TRBJ2-1; 7 nucleotides match TRBD2. The germline V gene has CDR1 DFQATT and CDR2 SNEGSKA (reference sequence). With V trimmed by 0 bases and J by 3 bases, 5 bases remained unmatched. The CDR3 extends over 15 amino acids. The CDR3 DNA reads as TGCAGTGCTAGAGATTCGCGCGGGAGCTACAATGAGCAGTTCTTC. Amino acid sequence: CSARDSRGSYNEQFF.

There are a few counts of this clonotype. V and J are TRBV5-1 and TRBJ2-4, with TRBD2 matching over 11 bases. Losses at the gene ends were 0 bases for V and 1 base for J; bases not matched to a gene: 3. This CDR3 comprises 17 residues. Germline CDR1 is SGHRS and CDR2 is YFSETQ. The CDR3 loop is CASSLAASGRAKNIQYF. In DNA form, the CDR3 reads TGCGCCAGCAGCTTGGCTGCTAGCGGGAGGGCCAAAAACATTCAGTACTTC.

In its sample, this clonotype was seen a few times. The gene calls are TRBV29-1 and TRBJ2-5; 11 bases are shared with TRBD1. Germline trimming cut 7 bases from V and 5 bases from J; bases unmatched to any gene: 3. The CDR3 spans 12 residues. Germline assignment: CDR1 SQVTM and CDR2 ANQGSEA. The CDR3: CSAGTGGETQYF. Written as DNA, the CDR3 is TGCAGCGCAGGGACAGGGGGGGAGACCCAGTACTTC.

The rearrangement uses TRBV27 and TRBJ1-2; D remains unclear. V lost 3 bases, J lost 3 bases, and 8 bases lay in between. The length of the CDR3 is 13 residues. CDR1 MNHEY and CDR2 SMNVEV come from the germline V gene (reference sequence). Here the CDR3 reads CASSLREDYGYTF. The CDR3, as DNA: TGTGCCAGCAGTTTGCGAGAGGACTATGGCTACACCTTC.

With regard to this clonotype: An end of the junction differs from the germline gene, which may be a read error. The chain employs TRBV5-1 and TRBJ2-7, with 9 bases fitting TRBD1. The CDR3 runs to 14 residues. CDR1 and CDR2 (germline): SGHRS, YFSETQ. Here the CDR3 reads CTSSPGTGSYEQYF. For the CDR3, the DNA is TGCACCAGCTCCCCCGGGACAGGGTCCTACGAGCAGTACTTC.

The CDR3 nucleotides read TGTGCCAGCAGTAACAACAGGGATACACCCCTCCACTTT. Amino acid sequence: CASSNNRDTPLHF. This chain uses TRBV11-2 with TRBJ1-6, with D tentatively TRBD1 (6 bases). The CDR3 contains 13 residues. Germline V CDR1 and CDR2: SGHAT, FQNNGV. Trimming left V 6 bases short and J 11 bases short, with 14 bases between. The full variable domain, its missing parts supplied by reference TRBV11-2 and TRBJ1-6, is EAGVAQSPRYKIIEKRQSVAFWCNPISGHATLYWYQQILGQGPKLLIQFQNNGVVDDSQLPKDRFSAERLKGVDSTLKIQPAKLEDSAVYLCASSNNRDTPLHFGNGTRLTVT.

The chain uses TRBV12-3 or TRBV12-4 and TRBJ2-7, with 8 nucleotides matching TRBD2. CDR3 size: 14 residues. V lost 5 bases and J lost 4; bases outside the gene matches: 7. CDR3 amino acids: CASSRSGRQYEQYF. The CDR3 DNA reads TGTGCCAGCAGTCGCAGCGGGAGACAGTACGAGCAGTACTTC.

In regard to this clonotype: One end of the junction fails to match germline, which may point to a read error. The chain recombines TRBV5-1 with TRBJ1-1; 11 positions agree with TRBD1. The CDR3 has 16 amino acids. Germline V gives CDR1 SGHRS, CDR2 YFSETQ. The DNA of the CDR3 is TGCGCCAGCAGCGAACGGGACAGGGGGAAGAACACTGAAGTTTTCTTT. Amino acid sequence: CASSERDRGKNTEVFF.

This chain joins TRBV27 and TRBJ2-1; a possible D gene is TRBD1 (6 bases). CDR3 length: 14 residues. Between the trimmed V and J ends, which lost 4 bases and 4 bases, there was a span of 11 bases. Germline V lookup: CDR1 MNHEY, CDR2 SMNVEV (reference sequence). CDR3: CASSYRALYNEQFF. In nucleotides, the CDR3 is TGTGCCAGCAGTTACAGGGCTTTGTACAATGAGCAGTTCTTC.

The chain combines TRBV27 with TRBJ2-2; D is ambiguous. The V gene lost 8 bases and the J gene lost 6 bases, with 10 bases spanning the gap. The CDR3 loop spans 12 amino acids. Germline CDR1 MNHEY, CDR2 SMNVEV (reference sequence). For the CDR3, the DNA is TGTGCCAGCTATGGTGTCGCCGGGGAGCTGTTTTTT. Its translation is CASYGVAGELFF.

This chain links TRBV5-5 with TRBJ2-1; a possible D gene is TRBD2 (5 bases). The CDR3 is 14 amino acids. The germline V and J ends were trimmed by 0 bases and 3 bases, with 7 bases remaining between them. The germline gives CDR1 SGHKS, CDR2 YYEKEE (reference sequence). CDR3 amino acids: CASSLELDYNEQFF. The CDR3 bases are TGTGCCAGCAGCTTGGAACTAGACTACAATGAGCAGTTCTTC. The full variable domain, rest sourced from reference TRBV5-5 and TRBJ2-1, is DAGVTQSPTHLIKTRGQQVTLRCSPISGHKSVSWYQQVLGQGPQFIFQYYEKEERGRGNFPDRFSARQFPNYSSELNVNALLLGDSALYLCASSLELDYNEQFFGPGTRLTVL.

The table lists this clonotype with a few counts. The chain combines TRBV4-1 with TRBJ2-7; a weak D match, TRBD1 (5 bases). This CDR3 has 16 residues. The V gene lost 0 bases and the J gene lost 2 bases, with 14 bases spanning the gap. The germline CDR1 and CDR2 sequences are MGHRA and YSYEKL. CDR3: CASSQDRGEGTYEQYF. CDR3 in DNA: TGCGCCAGCAGCCAAGATAGGGGTGAAGGTACCTACGAGCAGTACTTC.